This T cell receptor (beta chain) was obtained from a study of T cell responses to AZD1222 COVID-19 vaccine. This CDR3 has 14 residues. CDR1 is MNHEY and CDR2 is SMNVEV in the germline V gene (reference sequence). V lost 5 bases to trimming and J lost 6 bases, with 17 bases between them. The data were produced by immunoSEQ multiplex PCR, yet TCRdb's version contains in-frame clones alone and is incomplete. This table has around 30,000 clones, roughly 90% appearing once. With respect to this clone: Its matching antigen is unknown.

The study, taken as a whole, reports: Across spike, vaccine-associated CD4 TCRs were found, dominant at 160-218 and 743-854. The reported proportion of spike-specific TCRs targeting unmutated variant regions was nearly half. Females outnumbered males among donors, who were mostly white British; clonal diversity was possibly underestimated.

V is TRBV27 and J is TRBJ2-7; no reliable D call. This sequence originates from an adult in good health. Sequencing used peripheral blood, obtained on day 0 of AZD1222 vaccination. Here the CDR3 DNA reads TGTGCCAGCAGTGCCCGTTGGGAAGGTCTCGAGCAGTACTTC. It codes for CASSARWEGLEQYF.